The clone carrying this T cell receptor beta chain occurred a few times. Antigen: not known. The sample is drawn from a study of CD8 T cells in ankylosing spondylitis. General study findings and limits: Previously reported in reactive arthritis synovial fluid and blood were some of the motif variants. Several highly homologous variants formed a TCR beta motif that appeared characteristic of ankylosing spondylitis blood. CD8+ disease-linked clones were present at relatively low frequencies in blood. Reported data indicate significant enrichment of disease-linked clones within matched ankylosing spondylitis synovial fluid.

Looked up from germline, CDR1 is GTSNPN and CDR2 is SVGIG (reference sequence). There are 12 residues in the CDR3. V lost 3 bases, J lost 14 bases, and 14 bases lay in between. TCRdb reanalysed the 5' RACE reads using MiXCR and keeps one entry per CDR3 protein. The table records 250,000 or so distinct CDR3 sequences, around a tenth of them present only once. The source material was blood, either unsorted or a sorted T cell fraction (not recorded which). This TCR came from a male donor with ankylosing spondylitis or in good health (not recorded which). The chain uses TRBV30 and TRBJ1-6; TRBD1 might be the D (6 bases). The CDR3 DNA is TGTGCCTGGAGGTCCAGGGGAAGCACCCTCCACTTT. Translated: CAWRSRGSTLHF.